This T cell receptor beta chain was retrieved from a study of T cell responses to AZD1222 COVID-19 vaccine. To note about this clone: Its antigen remains unknown.

Whole-study results and caveats: Seropositivity was recorded at baseline in only a handful of AZD1222 recipients. Nearly half of unique spike-specific TCRs reportedly avoided B.1.351 and B.1.1.7 mutated regions.

Produced via immunoSEQ multiplex PCR; TCRdb's table is partial and in-frame only. This sample has 180,000 or so clones, with 94% found just once. This CDR3 has 16 amino acids. Trimming removed 1 base from V and 6 bases from J; junction bases left unmatched: 11. This clonotype was sampled from an adult in good health. The sequencing here drew on peripheral blood, taken on day 0 of AZD1222 vaccination. The rearrangement links TRBV5-3 to TRBJ2-3; 7 nucleotides match TRBD2. TRBV5-3 is an ORF, with its function uncertain. CDR3 coding DNA: TGTGCCAGAAGCTTGCTGCGGGGCGGGGGAAGGGATACGCAGTATTTT. Protein: CARSLLRGGGRDTQYF.